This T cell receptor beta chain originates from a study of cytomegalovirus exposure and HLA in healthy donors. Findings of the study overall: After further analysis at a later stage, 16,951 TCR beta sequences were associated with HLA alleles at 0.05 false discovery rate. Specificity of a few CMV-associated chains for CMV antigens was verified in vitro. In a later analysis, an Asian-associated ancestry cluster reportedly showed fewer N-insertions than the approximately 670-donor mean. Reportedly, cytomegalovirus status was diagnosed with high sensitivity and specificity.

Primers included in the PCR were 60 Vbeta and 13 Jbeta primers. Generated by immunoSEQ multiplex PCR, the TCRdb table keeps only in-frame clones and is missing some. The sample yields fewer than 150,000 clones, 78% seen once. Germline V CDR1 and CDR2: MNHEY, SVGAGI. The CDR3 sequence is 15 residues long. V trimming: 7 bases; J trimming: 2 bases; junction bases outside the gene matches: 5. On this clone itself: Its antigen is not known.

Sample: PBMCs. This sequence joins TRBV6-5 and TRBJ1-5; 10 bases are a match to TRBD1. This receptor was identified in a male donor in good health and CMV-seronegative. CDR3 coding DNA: TGTGCCAGCACTGCCGGGACAGGGGGCAATCAGCCCCAGCATTTT. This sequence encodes CASTAGTGGNQPQHF.